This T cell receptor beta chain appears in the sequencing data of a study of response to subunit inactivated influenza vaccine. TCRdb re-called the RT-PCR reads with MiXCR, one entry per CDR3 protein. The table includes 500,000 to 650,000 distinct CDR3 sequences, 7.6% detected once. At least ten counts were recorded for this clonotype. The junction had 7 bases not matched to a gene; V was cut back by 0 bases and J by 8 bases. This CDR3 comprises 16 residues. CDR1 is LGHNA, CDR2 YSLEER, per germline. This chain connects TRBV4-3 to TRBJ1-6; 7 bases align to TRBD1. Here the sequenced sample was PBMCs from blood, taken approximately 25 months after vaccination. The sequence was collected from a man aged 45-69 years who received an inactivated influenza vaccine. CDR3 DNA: TGCGCCAGCAGCCAAGAGCTCGGCCAGGGGGATTCACCCCTCCACTTT. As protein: CASSQELGQGDSPLHF.